This T cell receptor beta chain was identified in a study of T-cell reconstitution after alpha-beta-depleted transplantation in children. Study conclusions and caveats: One year post-transplant, T-cell counts and diversity were largely derived from T cells produced anew. Reported findings indicate that, about two months after transplant, alpha-beta T cells came from several hundred expanded clones, which were derived from non-depleted graft cells.

Unique molecular identifiers were built into the TCRbeta library. TCRdb reprocessed the PCR reads via MiXCR and lists one record per CDR3 protein. The sample consists of approximately 490,000 distinct CDR3 sequences, 10% to 13% of them appearing once. Trimming cost V 7 bases and J 0 bases, with 9 bases left between them. The CDR3 spans 13 residues. Germline V gives CDR1 LNHNV, CDR2 YYDKDF (reference sequence). The sample holds a few counts of this clonotype. Its specificity is not known. The J gene is TRBJ1-1, the V gene TRBV15; no reliable D call. This specimen consisted of PBMCs, obtained before TCRalphabeta/CD19-depleted stem cell transplant. This receptor was obtained from a child aged 2-15 years with inherited bone marrow failure, due to receive a stem cell transplant. CDR3 nucleotides: TGTGCCACCAAGACCCCCATGAACACTGAAGCTTTCTTT. Translating it yields CATKTPMNTEAFF. The full variable domain, rest sourced from reference TRBV15 and TRBJ1-1, is DAMVIQNPRYQVTQFGKPVTLSCSQTLNHNVMYWYQQKSSQAPKLLFHYYDKDFNNEADTPDNFQSRRPNTSFCFLDIRSPGLGDTAMYLCATKTPMNTEAFFGQGTRLTVV.